The TCR beta chain described here comes from a study of PD-1 blockade in mismatch repair-deficient tumors. The wider study: Patients had about a dozen mismatch repair-deficient cancer types and were previously treated and progressing.

General study points: After pembrolizumab, tumor-resident clones rose rapidly, then generally contracted before radiologic responses.

As for this clone: As yet, its antigen is unknown.

All patients were mismatch repair deficient, assessed by either PCR or immunohistochemistry. TCRs were sequenced from three patients responding to pembrolizumab. Trimming at V came to 1 base and at J to 0 bases, leaving 4 bases not matched to a gene. The CDR3 spans 16 residues. Germline CDR1 SGHTA, CDR2 FQGNSA. Produced via immunoSEQ multiplex PCR; TCRdb's table is partial and in-frame only. The table records 45,000 to 55,000 clones, 81% of them present only once. The TCR comes from an adult with mismatch repair-deficient cancer. The chain carries TRBV7-2 and TRBJ1-2; 8 nucleotides line up with TRBD1. Sequenced here: peripheral blood, sampled approximately 18 weeks after starting pembrolizumab. CDR3 sequence reads: CASSLDGQGSNYGYTF. In nucleotides, the CDR3 is TGTGCCAGCAGCTTAGATGGACAGGGTTCTAACTATGGCTACACCTTC.